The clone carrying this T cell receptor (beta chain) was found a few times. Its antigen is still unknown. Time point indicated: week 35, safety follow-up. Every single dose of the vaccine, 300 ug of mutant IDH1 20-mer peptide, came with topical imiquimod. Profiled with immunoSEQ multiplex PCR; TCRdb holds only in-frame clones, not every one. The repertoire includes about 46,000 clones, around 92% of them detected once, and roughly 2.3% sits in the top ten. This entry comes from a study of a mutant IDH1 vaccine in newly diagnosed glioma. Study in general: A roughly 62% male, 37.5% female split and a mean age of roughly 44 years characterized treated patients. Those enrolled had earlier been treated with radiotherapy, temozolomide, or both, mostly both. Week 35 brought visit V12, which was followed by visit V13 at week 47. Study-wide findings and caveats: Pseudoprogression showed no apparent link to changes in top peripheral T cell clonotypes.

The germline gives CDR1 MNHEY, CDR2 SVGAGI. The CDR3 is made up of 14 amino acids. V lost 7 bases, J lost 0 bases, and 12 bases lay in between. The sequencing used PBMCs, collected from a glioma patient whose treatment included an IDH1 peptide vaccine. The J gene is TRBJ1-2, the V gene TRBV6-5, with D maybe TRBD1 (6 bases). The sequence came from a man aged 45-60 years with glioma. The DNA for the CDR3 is TGTGCCAGCAAAGGGGGGAACTCTAACTATGGCTACACCTTC. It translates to CASKGGNSNYGYTF.